Listed below are T cell receptor beta chains from one sample, sequenced in a study of T cell repertoires in cytomegalovirus infection. TCRdb re-analysed the reads in MiXCR, keeping a single row per CDR3 protein. The sample lists about 470,000 distinct CDR3 sequences, roughly 46% seen once, with roughly two fifths in the top ten. No antigens are known for them. The sequenced sample was cultured PBMCs, obtained from culture after CMV antigen stimulation. Receptors originate from a human donor in good health (CMV status not recorded). Some clones in this sample may be carry-over from other donors' samples. Both conserved end residues are part of each CDR3. Each record gives: V gene, CDR3 protein.

V: TRBV4-3
CDR3: CASSQGVGSGRLLGNEQFF

V: TRBV7-2
CDR3: CASSQKSSGSYNEQFF

V: TRBV7-2
CDR3: CASSRSGTALGQPQHF

V: TRBV4-2
CDR3: CASSQDAAGATRGYTQYF

V: TRBV5-1
CDR3: CASSGGTGEEKLFF

V: TRBV27
CDR3: CASSLSFGTPKFF

V: TRBV10-3
CDR3: CAISDSLYEQYF

V: TRBV28
CDR3: CASSLSVSEQYF

V: TRBV7-2
CDR3: CASSLRGANEQFF

V: TRBV7-2
CDR3: CASSLRAGVLNEKLFF

V: TRBV11-2
CDR3: CATQSRQPHSGNTIYF

V: TRBV6-1
CDR3: CASIGASTDTQYF

V: TRBV6-1
CDR3: CASSDQGWWGYTF

V: TRBV12-3/TRBV12-4
CDR3: CASSFGPGGGTQYF

V: TRBV7-6
CDR3: CAIGTGNNEQYF

V: TRBV7-2
CDR3: CASSSRTGDNEQFF

V: TRBV24-1
CDR3: CATSDSRAQEQFF

V: TRBV20-1
CDR3: CSARASEAYEQYF

V: TRBV30
CDR3: CAWSQGAGELFF

V: TRBV7-2
CDR3: CASSDQQGDTQYF

V: TRBV11-2
CDR3: CASRPSGQEYNEQFF

V: TRBV10-3
CDR3: CAIAGQEVGTVEAFF

V: TRBV7-6
CDR3: CASSGEPEYNEQFF

V: TRBV7-9
CDR3: CASSSRDFHDTQYF

V: TRBV7-2
CDR3: CASSLGNRAWGYTF

V: TRBV4-1
CDR3: CASSQVAGLNQPQHF

V: TRBV27
CDR3: CASSPGTSGEQYF

V: TRBV4-1
CDR3: CASSPGAGMPDTQYF

V: TRBV6-2/TRBV6-3
CDR3: CASNPDRDSQTVVLFIRQYF

V: TRBV7-2
CDR3: CASSLELAEEETQYF

V: TRBV7-9
CDR3: CASSSNPGTGRSYEQYF

V: TRBV20-1
CDR3: CSARAPNTEAFF

V: TRBV9
CDR3: CASSVLSTEADTQYF

V: TRBV12-3/TRBV12-4
CDR3: CASSGVENTQYF

V: TRBV19
CDR3: CASSIYGDYYEQYF

V: TRBV19
CDR3: CASKEDRGHFGGYTF

V: TRBV6-1
CDR3: CASSLRRELAHYNEQFF

V: TRBV7-9
CDR3: CASSLDGTSNEQFF

V: TRBV6-2/TRBV6-3
CDR3: CASNLQGAGNEQFF

V: TRBV7-4
CDR3: CASSPPGGRGNTEAFF

V: TRBV15
CDR3: CATSTGQSTDTQYF

V: TRBV7-6
CDR3: CASSSIGEPYSGANVLTF

V: TRBV18
CDR3: CASSPVGRESPKYGYTF

V: TRBV7-3
CDR3: CASSPSQGGLETQYF

V: TRBV4-2
CDR3: CASRSTAGGGIADTQYF

V: TRBV11-2
CDR3: CASSFMVPSGRIEQYF

V: TRBV2
CDR3: CASSATTDHLNEQFF

V: TRBV4-2
CDR3: CASTDGYNEQFF

V: TRBV7-2
CDR3: CASSLGPLYGYTF